This T cell receptor beta chain was sequenced in a study of T cell responses to AZD1222 COVID-19 vaccine. Findings and limits, study-wide: The reported proportion of spike-specific TCRs targeting unmutated variant regions was nearly half.

Method: immunoSEQ multiplex PCR; TCRdb's copy keeps in-frame clones and lacks some. The data hold some 140,000 clones, with about 93% observed a single time. As regards this clone: The antigen is not known.

The origin of this receptor is an adult who received the AZD1222 COVID-19 vaccine. This material consisted of peripheral blood, taken 28 days after the second AZD1222 dose.

CDR3 sequence (DNA): TGTGCCAGCAGCGTAGCTCCAAGCAGCACAGATACGCAGTATTTT. The encoded protein is CASSVAPSSTDTQYF. This chain connects TRBV9 to TRBJ2-3; D gene ambiguous. The germline V and J ends were trimmed by 0 bases and 0 bases, with 8 bases remaining between them. There are 15 residues in the CDR3. Germline CDR1 reads SGDLS; CDR2 reads YYNGEE.